This T cell receptor beta chain stems from a study of blood T cell repertoires in COVID-19. Study background: Samples representing acute and convalescent COVID-19 were sourced from the United States, Italy and Spain. Sources were T cells, B-cell-depleted T cells, or PBMCs; the material itself was cDNA or gDNA.

In the original workflow: It was from reference gene primer amplification that nucleated cell counts were estimated. The table came from immunoSEQ multiplex PCR; TCRdb's copy has only in-frame clones and leaves some out. D and trimming were read from the DNA, whereas the V and J calls and clone size are those reported in that table. The data show hundreds of thousands of clones, roughly 85% seen once. Trimming removed 3 bases from V and 7 bases from J; junction bases left unmatched: 3. Germline-derived CDR1 and CDR2 are LNHDA and SQIVND (reference sequence). The CDR3 has 14 amino acids. Specimen: peripheral blood. The sequence was obtained from a man aged 45-60 years with active or convalescent COVID-19. The chain uses TRBV19 and TRBJ1-4; 9 bases map to TRBD1. The CDR3 nucleotides read TGTGCCAGTAGTATGGGACAGGGAGGTGAAAAACTGTTTTTT. Protein: CASSMGQGGEKLFF.